This paragraph covers one T cell receptor (beta chain) sequence. The target antigen is unknown. This record belongs to a study of shared clonotypes between healthy human individuals. Whole-study context: Each donor had three CD4 naive, three CD4 memory, two CD8 naive and one CD8 memory plate.

CD45RO-negative cells were positively selected for CCR7, leaving out terminally differentiated effector memory CD45RA+ cells. Authors' methods: ImmunoSEQ output held junction-only sequences without quality scores, so filtering differed. Assay used: immunoSEQ multiplex PCR; TCRdb lists only in-frame clones, some missing. V and J calls and clone size are copied from that table; D and trimming were computed from the DNA. The table shows 2 million or so clones, with over 85% occurring only once. Study-wide results and limits: The study found lower generation probabilities in non-shared clonotypes than in those shared by all four donors.

This receptor was obtained from a young man in good health. Material for sequencing was naive CD8+ T cells sorted from blood.

CDR3 nucleotide sequence: TGTGCCAGCAGCTCACCGGGATCCCCCGCGGGATACGAGCAGTACTTC. Translating it yields CASSSPGSPAGYEQYF. The V and J genes are TRBV7-6 and TRBJ2-7; D may be TRBD2 (6 bases). The CDR3 has 16 amino acids. In germline, CDR1 is SGHVS, CDR2 FNYEAQ. V was clipped by 4 bases and J by 4 bases, with 20 bases between them.